The 10 T cell receptor beta chains below all came from one sample that was sequenced in a study of CD4 T cells in relation to SARS-CoV-2 and coronaviruses. Their recognized antigens are unknown. Repertoires were generated with immunoSEQ multiplex PCR, while TCRdb's copy carries only in-frame clones and drops some. The sample contains about 43,000 clones, roughly four fifths of which appear only once. The material sequenced was naive CD4+ T cells from PBMCs, cultured in vitro. Subset indicated: naive CD4+ T cells isolated by negative enrichment. Receptors were obtained from an adult with COVID-19.

In its sample, this clone was seen a few times. The rearrangement joins TRBV5-1 to TRBJ2-7, with 14 bases matching TRBD2. CDR1 and CDR2 from the germline V gene are SGHRS and YFSETQ. The V and J ends lost 4 bases and 4 bases, in that order; junction bases with no gene match: 7. The CDR3 runs 16 residues. CDR3 coding DNA: TGCGCCAGCAGCCTGGGGACTAGCGGGAGTTGGTACGAGCAGTACTTC. Translated: CASSLGTSGSWYEQYF.

This rearrangement joins TRBV24-1 to TRBJ1-2; TRBD1 matches at 10 bases. The germline CDR1 and CDR2 sequences are KGHDR and SFDVKD. The V and J ends lost 3 bases and 8 bases, in that order; junction bases with no gene match: 5. This CDR3 region has 14 residues. The chain's CDR3 is CATSDPTGGWGYTF. For the CDR3, the DNA is TGTGCCACCAGTGATCCGACAGGGGGCTGGGGCTACACCTTC.

This sequence joins TRBV28 and TRBJ2-5; D might be TRBD1 (6 bases). CDR1 and CDR2 (germline): MDHEN, SYDVKM. The CDR3 runs 14 residues. With 5 bases removed from V and 5 bases from J, the gap between germline ends came to 15 bases. CDR3 amino acids: CASSTPQGAETQYF. CDR3 DNA: TGTGCCAGCAGTACACCACAGGGCGCGGAGACCCAGTACTTC. Together with reference TRBV28 and TRBJ2-5, the CDR3 gives the full variable domain: DVKVTQSSRYLVKRTGEKVFLECVQDMDHENMFWYRQDPGLGLRLIYFSYDVKMKEKGDIPEGYSVSREKKERFSLILESASTNQTSMYLCASSTPQGAETQYFGPGTRLLVL.

This clone showed up just a few times. V and J are TRBV15 and TRBJ2-7; 9 bases align to TRBD1. Trimming took 2 bases from V and 4 from J; bases not matched to a gene: 3. Germline CDR1 is LNHNV and CDR2 is YYDKDF (reference sequence). The CDR3 is 14 amino acids. CDR3 DNA sequence: TGTGCCACCAGCAGAACAGGGGGCGTTTACGAGCAGTACTTC. It yields the protein CATSRTGGVYEQYF. Using reference TRBV15 and TRBJ2-7 for the parts outside the CDR3, the full variable domain is DAMVIQNPRYQVTQFGKPVTLSCSQTLNHNVMYWYQQKSSQAPKLLFHYYDKDFNNEADTPDNFQSRRPNTSFCFLDIRSPGLGDTAMYLCATSRTGGVYEQYFGPGTRLTVT.

This sequence joins TRBV30 and TRBJ1-1; the D gene is possibly TRBD1 (6 bases). The germline V and J ends were trimmed by 4 bases and 1 base, with 13 bases remaining between them. This CDR3 has 14 residues. Germline loops: CDR1 GTSNPN, CDR2 SVGIG (reference sequence). Written as DNA, the CDR3 is TGTGCCTGGACCAGGACAGTTCAGAACACTGAAGCTTTCTTT. Its protein is CAWTRTVQNTEAFF.

This clone occurred once. The J gene is TRBJ2-7, the V gene TRBV7-2; 11 bases are shared with TRBD2. The J segment lost 0 bases and the V segment lost 3 bases, leaving 7 bases of the junction unmatched. Germline V lookup: CDR1 SGHTA, CDR2 FQGNSA. CDR3 length: 17 residues. CDR3 in DNA: TGTGCCAGCAGCTTTCCCTTAGCGGGAGGGAGCTCCTACGAGCAGTACTTC. It codes for CASSFPLAGGSSYEQYF.

This clone was recorded a few times. The V call is TRBV2, the J call TRBJ2-7, with a weak D call TRBD1 (6 bases). V lost 4 bases and J 0 bases, leaving 13 bases between the germline ends. Germline assignment: CDR1 SNHLY and CDR2 FYNNEI. The CDR3 is made up of 15 amino acids. CDR3 sequence (DNA): TGTGCCAGCAGTGGAGGGACATCCAGCTCCTACGAGCAGTACTTC. It is translated as CASSGGTSSSYEQYF. Drawing the rest from reference TRBV2 and TRBJ2-7, the complete variable domain is EPEVTQTPSHQVTQMGQEVILRCVPISNHLYFYWYRQILGQKVEFLVSFYNNEISEKSEIFDDQFSVERPDGSNFTLKIRSTKLEDSAMYFCASSGGTSSSYEQYFGPGTRLTVT.

V and J are TRBV5-1 and TRBJ1-5; 7 positions agree with TRBD1. The CDR3 covers 13 residues. In germline, CDR1 is SGHRS, CDR2 YFSETQ. Trimming cost V 9 bases and J 5 bases; bases outside gene matches: 8. CDR3 in DNA: TGCGCCATTTTAAGGGGGCTCTATCAGCCCCAGCATTTT. It is translated as CAILRGLYQPQHF.

This chain uses TRBV9 with TRBJ2-7; 13 bases fit TRBD2. The CDR3 consists of 15 residues. V lost 4 bases and J lost 3; bases outside the gene matches: 4. CDR1 is SGDLS, CDR2 YYNGEE, per germline. This CDR3 is CASSSGLAGVYEQYF. CDR3 sequence (DNA): TGTGCCAGCAGCTCCGGACTAGCGGGAGTCTACGAGCAGTACTTC. Looking up the rest from reference TRBV9 and TRBJ2-7 gives the full variable domain: DSGVTQTPKHLITATGQRVTLRCSPRSGDLSVYWYQQSLDQGLQFLIQYYNGEERAKGNILERFSAQQFPDLHSELNLSSLELGDSALYFCASSSGLAGVYEQYFGPGTRLTVT.

The chain carries TRBV5-1 and TRBJ1-6, with 7 positions matching TRBD1. The V and J ends lost 4 bases and 11 bases, in that order; junction bases with no gene match: 9. Germline V CDR1 and CDR2: SGHRS, YFSETQ. The CDR3 is 14 amino acids. CDR3 nucleotides: TGCGCCAGCAGCACAGGGACAGAGGGAACACCCCTCCACTTT. Amino acids: CASSTGTEGTPLHF.